These T cell receptor beta chains were read from a single sample in a study of regulatory T cells in long-lasting Graves disease. TCRdb called the multiplex PCR reads again in MiXCR, with one record for every CDR3 protein. The top ten clones hold less than 40% of a sample with approximately 300,000 distinct CDR3 sequences, approximately 20% of them seen once. Specimen: peripheral blood mononuclear cells (PBMCs), collected at new diagnosis, from a patient treated with antithyroid drugs. Receptors were obtained from a female donor with Graves disease. The CDR3 runs from the conserved cysteine through the conserved F or W. A D gene is named only where the DNA matches it firmly. Clone size, where shown, is once, few, many, or a class for clones that have expanded.

V: TRBV7-2; J: TRBJ2-2; D: .; size: many; CDR3: CASSGGTGPNGELFF; DNA: TGTGCCAGCAGCGGAGGAACGGGGCCTAACGGGGAGCTGTTTTTT
V: TRBV7-3; J: TRBJ2-2; D: .; size: few; CDR3: CASRGPTPAGELFF; DNA: TGTGCCAGCAGGGGACCCACTCCGGCCGGGGAGCTGTTTTTT
V: TRBV20-1; J: TRBJ2-1; D: .; size: .; CDR3: CSASRTFSSYNEQFF; DNA: TGCAGTGCCTCCCGGACTTTTAGCTCCTACAATGAGCAGTTCTTC
V: TRBV7-9; J: TRBJ2-3; D: .; size: .; CDR3: CASSLGIAEDTDTQYF; DNA: TGTGCCAGCAGCTTAGGAATCGCGGAGGATACAGATACGCAGTATTTT
V: TRBV19; J: TRBJ2-1; D: .; size: many; CDR3: CASSTDSSSYNEQFF; DNA: TGTGCCAGTAGTACCGACAGCAGCTCCTACAATGAGCAGTTCTTC
V: TRBV6-2/TRBV6-3; J: TRBJ2-7; D: TRBD2; size: once; CDR3: CASSYPVGLAGGRLNSYEQYF; DNA: TGTGCCAGCAGTTACCCAGTGGGACTAGCGGGAGGGCGATTGAACTCCTACGAGCAGTACTTC
V: TRBV19; J: TRBJ1-5; D: TRBD1; size: .; CDR3: CARRGPGSDIKPQHF; DNA: TGTGCCAGGAGGGGGCCGGGTTCCGACATCAAACCCCAGCATTTT
V: TRBV5-8; J: TRBJ1-5; D: .; size: few; CDR3: CASSLGDTSNQPQHF; DNA: TGTGCCAGCAGCTTGGGGGATACAAGCAATCAGCCCCAGCATTTT
V: TRBV10-1; J: TRBJ2-1; D: TRBD2; size: few; CDR3: CASSAAGLPKDEQFF; DNA: TGCGCCAGCAGTGCCGCGGGACTACCCAAGGATGAGCAGTTCTTC
V: TRBV5-6; J: TRBJ2-7; D: TRBD2; size: few; CDR3: CASSRGTSNEQYF; DNA: TGTGCCAGCAGCCGCGGGACTAGCAACGAGCAGTACTTC
V: TRBV5-1; J: TRBJ2-3; D: .; size: many; CDR3: CASSLALRGPSTDTQYF; DNA: TGCGCCAGCAGCTTGGCCTTGCGGGGCCCTAGCACAGATACGCAGTATTTT
V: TRBV10-3; J: TRBJ1-1; D: .; size: many; CDR3: CAIRVGTENTEAFF; DNA: TGTGCCATAAGAGTTGGGACGGAGAACACTGAAGCTTTCTTT
V: TRBV9; J: TRBJ2-2; D: .; size: .; CDR3: CASSVLPGHRNTGELFF; DNA: TGTGCCAGCAGCGTTCTACCGGGACACCGGAACACCGGGGAGCTGTTTTTT
V: TRBV27; J: TRBJ2-7; D: .; size: many; CDR3: CASSPFSTYDGFEQYF; DNA: TGTGCCAGCAGTCCCTTTAGTACCTACGATGGCTTCGAGCAGTACTTC
V: TRBV9; J: TRBJ1-2; D: .; size: .; CDR3: CASSVGGDGYTF; DNA: TGTGCCAGCAGCGTAGGAGGGGACGGCTACACCTTC
V: TRBV18; J: TRBJ1-2; D: TRBD1; size: .; CDR3: CASSPRQGLGYTF; DNA: TGTGCCAGCTCACCACGACAGGGACTTGGCTACACCTTC
V: TRBV20-1; J: TRBJ2-3; D: TRBD2; size: many; CDR3: CSGWEGGGADTQYF; DNA: TGCAGTGGTTGGGAGGGAGGTGGAGCAGATACGCAGTATTTT
V: TRBV5-1; J: TRBJ2-3; D: TRBD2; size: .; CDR3: CASSFREGADTQYF; DNA: TGCGCCAGCAGCTTCCGGGAGGGGGCAGATACGCAGTATTTT
V: TRBV3-1; J: TRBJ1-3; D: .; size: .; CDR3: CASSQQISGNTIYF; DNA: TGTGCCAGCAGCCAACAGATCTCTGGAAACACCATATATTTT
V: TRBV30; J: TRBJ1-5; D: .; size: few; CDR3: CAWSSGQLNQPQHF; DNA: TGTGCCTGGAGTAGCGGGCAGTTAAATCAGCCCCAGCATTTT
V: TRBV5-5; J: TRBJ2-1; D: .; size: many; CDR3: CASSFFAGSSYNEQFF; DNA: TGTGCCAGCAGCTTCTTCGCAGGGAGCTCCTACAATGAGCAGTTCTTC
V: TRBV2; J: TRBJ2-4; D: TRBD1; size: many; CDR3: CASSEGRQGGNIQYF; DNA: TGTGCCAGCAGTGAAGGGAGACAGGGGGGAAACATTCAGTACTTC
V: TRBV6-1; J: TRBJ1-1; D: TRBD1; size: many; CDR3: CASSLRQGEAFF; DNA: TGTGCCAGCAGTCTCCGACAGGGTGAAGCTTTCTTT
V: TRBV19; J: TRBJ1-2; D: .; size: many; CDR3: CASSTGGGFGYTF; DNA: TGTGCCAGTAGTACCGGTGGGGGATTTGGCTACACCTTC
V: TRBV7-2; J: TRBJ1-1; D: .; size: once; CDR3: CASSLETGINTEAFF; DNA: TGTGCCAGCAGCTTAGAAACGGGGATCAACACTGAAGCTTTCTTT